This T cell receptor (beta chain) was identified in a study of shared clonotypes between healthy human individuals. Germline V gives CDR1 MGHRA, CDR2 YSYEKL. CDR3 size: 14 residues. V dropped 3 bases and J dropped 3; count of bases not matched to a gene: 4. Details on this clone: This same CDR3 is encoded by further DNA sequences in the sample.

Only in-frame clones appear in the TCRdb table, and some are missing; sequencing was by immunoSEQ multiplex PCR. The repertoire includes a few million clones, roughly 95% of them detected once, and roughly 1.7% sits in the top ten. Naive CD8 cells lacked CD45RO and underwent positive selection for CCR7, leaving out terminally differentiated effector memory CD45RA+ cells. Healthy and HIV-negative, the adult donors had no recent acute infections or vaccinations. This sequence joins TRBV4-1 and TRBJ2-7, with TRBD1 matching 8 bases. This sequence originates from a man aged 18 to 35 in good health. Some clones in this sample may be carry-over from other donors' samples. Sequenced: naive CD8+ T cells from PBMCs. Here the CDR3 DNA reads TGCGCCAGCAGCCAGGGGACAGGATACTACGAGCAGTACTTC. Translated: CASSQGTGYYEQYF.